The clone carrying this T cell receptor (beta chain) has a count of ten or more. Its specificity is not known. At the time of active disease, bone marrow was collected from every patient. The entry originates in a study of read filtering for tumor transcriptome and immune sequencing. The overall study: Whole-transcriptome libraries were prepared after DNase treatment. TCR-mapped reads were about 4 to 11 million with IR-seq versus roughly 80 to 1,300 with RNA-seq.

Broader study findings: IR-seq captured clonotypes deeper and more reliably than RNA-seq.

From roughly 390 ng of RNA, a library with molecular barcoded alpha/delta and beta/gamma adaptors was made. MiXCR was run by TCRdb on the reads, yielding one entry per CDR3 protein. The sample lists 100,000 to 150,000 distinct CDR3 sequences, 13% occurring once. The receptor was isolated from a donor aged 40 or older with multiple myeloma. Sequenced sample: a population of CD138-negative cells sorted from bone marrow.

The CDR3 coding sequence is TGCGCCAGCAGCCAAACTAGCGGGAGAGGAACAGATACGCAGTATTTT. This encodes CASSQTSGRGTDTQYF. This chain uses TRBV4-1 with TRBJ2-3, with TRBD2 identical over 11 bases. The trim removed 2 bases at V and 3 bases at J, leaving 4 bases unmatched. Per germline, CDR1 MGHRA and CDR2 YSYEKL. The CDR3 has 16 residues.